This TCR beta chain derives from a study of T-cell reconstitution after alpha-beta-depleted transplantation in children. Ten or more counts support this clonotype. The TCRbeta library incorporated unique molecular identifiers. One entry per CDR3 protein results from TCRdb running MiXCR on the PCR reads. This table holds some 250,000 distinct CDR3 sequences, more than 10% found once. V lost 4 bases to trimming and J lost 10 bases, with 22 bases between them. Germline V lookup: CDR1 SQVTM, CDR2 ANQGSEA. This CDR3 has 14 amino acids. Source: PBMCs from the stem cell graft donor, taken from the stem cell graft. V is TRBV29-1 and J is TRBJ1-2; D unresolved. This TCR derives from a human donor who donated a stem cell graft to a child with acute lymphoblastic leukemia. CDR3 sequence reads: CSVGVRQPGSFYTF. CDR3 DNA: TGCAGCGTTGGAGTAAGGCAGCCCGGTAGTTTCTACACCTTC.